The T cell receptor beta chain described here comes from a study of cytomegalovirus exposure and HLA in healthy donors. Findings and caveats of the study: It was about 150 TCR beta chains that were listed as cytomegalovirus-associated. Whilst most TCR sequences proved rare, a subset of public TCRs occurred across many donors. Cytomegalovirus status, reportedly, was diagnosed with high specificity and sensitivity by the classifier.

Of note for this clone: What it binds is unknown.

This CDR3 contains 14 residues. After removal of 5 bases from V and 4 bases from J, the junction contained 0 bases not matched to a gene. Germline CDR1 reads SEHNR; CDR2 reads FQNEAQ (reference sequence). Data came from immunoSEQ multiplex PCR; TCRdb stores just in-frame clones and leaves some out. The repertoire includes about 360,000 clones, about nine tenths of them detected once, and 0.83% sits in the top ten. The donors were in the 120-subject validation cohort; that cohort was separate from the roughly 700-subject first cohort. The specimen was PBMCs. This receptor was taken from a woman under 30 in good health and CMV-seronegative. The rearrangement joins TRBV7-9 to TRBJ2-1; 12 nucleotides match TRBD2. The CDR3 region has the DNA TGTGCCAGCAGCACTAGCGGGGGGTACAATGAGCAGTTCTTC. This codes for CASSTSGGYNEQFF.